The present T cell receptor (beta chain) was sequenced within a study of patients and donors after allogeneic stem cell transplantation. V was trimmed by 5 bases and J by 0 bases, leaving 17 bases between them. The CDR3 consists of 17 residues. TCRdb recomputed calls from the RT-PCR reads with MiXCR, one row per CDR3 protein. The profile shows just over 55,000 distinct CDR3 sequences, about 14% of them singletons. The chain employs TRBV12-3 or TRBV12-4 and TRBJ2-1; D is uncertain. This sequence was found in a human donor who was either an allogeneic HSCT recipient or a stem cell or donor lymphocyte infusion donor (not recorded which). It is not recorded whose cells these are; they may come from a transplant donor. Sequencing was done on a sample of blood, either unsorted or a sorted T cell fraction (not recorded which). The CDR3 DNA reads as TGTGCCAGCAGTCCCTTCCGGGCGTGGCGCTCCTACAATGAGCAGTTCTTC. Encoded protein: CASSPFRAWRSYNEQFF.